The 28 T cell receptor beta chains below come from one sample, sequenced in a study of identical twins. TCRdb reprocessed the 5' RACE reads with MiXCR, giving one entry per CDR3 protein. The data show approximately 190,000 distinct CDR3 sequences, more than 15% seen once. These same data were also listed under a study on T cells expressing NK-cell markers.

Sequencing input: CD8+ T cells sorted from blood. The receptors derive from a young woman in good health.

The V gene is TRBV11-2, the J gene TRBJ2-7, with D possibly matching TRBD2 (7 bases). Per the germline V gene, CDR1 is SGHAT and CDR2 is FQNNGV. This CDR3 spans 13 amino acids. Trimming pared 6 bases from V and 4 bases from J, leaving 13 bases between. CDR3 DNA sequence: TGTGCCAGCAGGGGAGGGGGGCTGTACGAGCAGTACTTC. Amino acid sequence: CASRGGGLYEQYF.

The chain recombines TRBV10-3 with TRBJ2-5; a possible D gene is TRBD1 (6 bases). Germline loops: CDR1 ENHRY, CDR2 SYGVKD. The length of the CDR3 is 13 residues. The germline V and J ends were trimmed by 7 bases and 5 bases, with 14 bases remaining between them. The CDR3, as DNA: TGTGCCATCAAGTCCGGGACAACCGAGACCCAGTACTTC. Translated: CAIKSGTTETQYF.

This clonotype was counted only a few times. The rearrangement uses TRBV12-3 or TRBV12-4 and TRBJ2-2; D not resolved. The V gene lost 3 bases and the J gene lost 6 bases, with 8 bases spanning the gap. CDR3 length: 13 residues. In DNA form, the CDR3 reads TGTGCCAGCAGTTTTGGTAGCCCCGGGGAGCTGTTTTTT. It codes for CASSFGSPGELFF.

This clonotype was picked up a small number of times. The rearrangement links TRBV2 to TRBJ1-3, with D hard to call. CDR3 length equals 13 residues. Germline V gene lookup returns CDR1 SNHLY and CDR2 FYNNEI. Trimming removed 3 bases at V and 4 bases at J, with 7 bases between. CDR3 sequence: CASSDGFGNTIYF. CDR3 sequence (DNA): TGTGCCAGCAGTGACGGATTCGGAAACACCATATATTTT.

A few counts support this clonotype. The J gene is TRBJ1-1, the V gene TRBV29-1; no definite D call. V was trimmed by 6 bases and J by 2 bases, leaving 10 bases between them. Germline CDR1 reads SQVTM; CDR2 reads ANQGSEA. CDR3 length: 12 residues. The CDR3 reads CSVSPGNTEAFF. DNA of the CDR3: TGCAGCGTGTCGCCGGGAAACACTGAAGCTTTCTTT.

The chain couples TRBV27 to TRBJ2-7; D not resolved. Germline CDR1 reads MNHEY; CDR2 reads SMNVEV (reference sequence). V lost 2 bases and J 3 bases, leaving 8 bases between the germline ends. The CDR3 covers 13 residues. The CDR3 nucleotides are TGTGCCAGCAGTTTACAATTTGGCTACGAGCAGTACTTC. It is translated as CASSLQFGYEQYF.

This clonotype was seen a few times. The chain recombines TRBV7-2 with TRBJ2-1, with D tentatively TRBD2 (5 bases). Germline loops: CDR1 SGHTA, CDR2 FQGNSA. This CDR3 comprises 14 residues. V dropped 5 bases and J dropped 5 bases, with 13 bases sitting between them. As DNA, the CDR3 is TGTGCCAGCAGCCGATCTGAGGGCGACAATGAGCAGTTCTTC. Translated: CASSRSEGDNEQFF.

The rearrangement uses TRBV10-3 and TRBJ2-1; 8 bases are shared with TRBD1. V lost 3 bases to trimming and J lost 1 base; unmatched junction nucleotides: 8. This CDR3 has 17 amino acids. In germline, CDR1 is ENHRY, CDR2 SYGVKD. CDR3 in DNA: TGTGCCATCAGTGATCTAAAGGACAGGGTGTCCTACAATGAGCAGTTCTTC. This encodes CAISDLKDRVSYNEQFF.

This clonotype was seen a handful of times. The chain links TRBV27 to TRBJ2-1; D is unclear. Trimming shortened V by 5 bases and J by 8 bases, and 10 bases separated the two germline ends. This CDR3 comprises 12 residues. The germline V gene encodes CDR1 MNHEY and CDR2 SMNVEV (reference sequence). DNA of the CDR3: TGTGCCAGCAGTACCGATGCGCATGAGCAGTTCTTC. This gives the protein CASSTDAHEQFF.

This clonotype occurred a few times. The chain recombines TRBV12-3 or TRBV12-4 with TRBJ2-2; no clear D. Trimming left V 3 bases short and J 8 bases short, with 7 bases between. The CDR3 is 12 residues long. The CDR3 nucleotides are TGTGCCAGCAGTTTGCGTGTGGGGGAGCTGTTTTTT. Its protein is CASSLRVGELFF.

V usage is TRBV27 and J usage is TRBJ2-7; 7 nucleotides align to TRBD1. Trimming removed 6 bases from V and 4 bases from J; junction bases left unmatched: 9. The germline V gene has CDR1 MNHEY and CDR2 SMNVEV (reference sequence). CDR3 length: 14 residues. The CDR3 loop reads CASSLDRMGYEQYF. In nucleotides, the CDR3 is TGTGCCAGCAGCTTGGACAGGATGGGTTACGAGCAGTACTTC.

Concerning this clonotype itself: Germline and junction disagree at one end, which may indicate a read error. V is TRBV29-1 and J is TRBJ2-5; D might be TRBD2 (5 bases). Germline V CDR1 and CDR2: SQVTM, ANQGSEA. The CDR3 is 15 amino acids. The CDR3 DNA reads as TGCAGCGTTGAAGACCTGGGAGCGGCCGAAGAAACCCAGTACTTC. Amino acids: CSVEDLGAAEETQYF.

The chain combines TRBV28 with TRBJ2-1, with D perhaps matching TRBD2 (5 bases). Germline CDR1 MDHEN, CDR2 SYDVKM. V shed 3 bases and J shed 0 bases, with 24 bases lying between them. This CDR3 comprises 20 residues. CDR3 protein: CASSFPPSFVGISSYNEQFF. DNA of the CDR3: TGTGCCAGCAGTTTCCCCCCCTCCTTCGTCGGGATCAGCTCCTACAATGAGCAGTTCTTC.

This clonotype was recorded a few times. This sequence joins TRBV12-3 or TRBV12-4 and TRBJ2-2, with a weak D call TRBD2 (5 bases). The CDR3 totals 14 residues. V lost 6 bases and J 4 bases, leaving 12 bases between the germline ends. The CDR3 coding sequence is TGTGCCAGCAGCCCCGGGATTCCCACCGGGGAGCTGTTTTTT. Translating it yields CASSPGIPTGELFF.

In this sample, this clonotype turned up a few times. The V and J genes are TRBV28 and TRBJ2-1; D remains unclear. The CDR3 spans 14 residues. Trimming removed 10 bases at V and 0 bases at J, with 13 bases between. Germline V gene lookup returns CDR1 MDHEN and CDR2 SYDVKM. CDR3 bases: TGTGCCAACCCGTGGCGGAGCTCCTACAATGAGCAGTTCTTC. It encodes CANPWRSSYNEQFF.

V is TRBV9 and J is TRBJ2-1; 9 bases match TRBD2. Trimming cost V 0 bases and J 2 bases; bases outside gene matches: 3. CDR1 is SGDLS, CDR2 YYNGEE, per germline. This CDR3 contains 16 residues. The CDR3 spells CASSVVGGGAYNEQFF. The DNA for the CDR3 is TGTGCCAGCAGCGTAGTTGGCGGGGGGGCCTACAATGAGCAGTTCTTC.

The chain is built from TRBV19 and TRBJ2-1, with unresolved D. Germline values: CDR1 LNHDA, CDR2 SQIVND (reference sequence). V was clipped by 5 bases and J by 0 bases, with 8 bases between them. The CDR3 sequence is 14 residues long. The CDR3 here is CASSRGFSYNEQFF. In DNA form, the CDR3 reads TGTGCCAGTAGTCGCGGATTCTCCTACAATGAGCAGTTCTTC.

The V call is TRBV5-1, the J call TRBJ1-6; 7 bases align to TRBD1. Trimming took 0 bases from V and 7 from J; bases not matched to a gene: 7. The CDR3 consists of 16 residues. Germline assignment: CDR1 SGHRS and CDR2 YFSETQ. The CDR3 loop reads CASSLGLGTENSPLHF. The DNA for the CDR3 is TGCGCCAGCAGCTTGGGACTCGGGACAGAGAATTCACCCCTCCACTTT. The variable domain in full, completed from reference TRBV5-1 and TRBJ1-6, reads KAGVTQTPRYLIKTRGQQVTLSCSPISGHRSVSWYQQTPGQGLQFLFEYFSETQRNKGNFPGRFSGRQFSNSRSEMNVSTLELGDSALYLCASSLGLGTENSPLHFGNGTRLTVT.

The CDR3 spells CAISESGTALNTEAFF. The CDR3 DNA sequence: TGTGCCATCAGTGAGTCTGGTACGGCCTTAAACACTGAAGCTTTCTTT. The chain is built from TRBV10-3 and TRBJ1-1; D uncertain. V shed 0 bases and J shed 2 bases, with 13 bases lying between them. CDR1 ENHRY and CDR2 SYGVKD come from the germline V gene. This CDR3 contains 16 residues.

A few counts support this clonotype. The chain employs TRBV9 and TRBJ1-5, with unresolved D. Germline CDR1 is SGDLS and CDR2 is YYNGEE. Trimming took off 0 bases at V and 3 bases at J, with 7 bases between the two ends. There are 14 residues in the CDR3. Here the CDR3 DNA reads TGTGCCAGCAGCGTAGGAGATTTCAATCAGCCCCAGCATTTT. Residues: CASSVGDFNQPQHF.

Regarding this clonotype: Relative to the germline gene, one junction end is altered; a read error may explain this. This rearrangement joins TRBV7-7 to TRBJ2-5, with 7 positions matching TRBD2. The CDR3 contains 15 residues. Looked up from germline, CDR1 is SSHAT and CDR2 is FNYEAQ (reference sequence). CDR3 DNA sequence: TGTGCTAGCAGCCGATGGGGGGGGGACCAAGAGACCCAGTACTTC. Translating gives CASSRWGGDQETQYF.

The rearrangement uses TRBV25-1 and TRBJ2-7, with TRBD2 identical over 14 bases. Germline assignment: CDR1 MGHDK and CDR2 SYGVNS. The V and J ends lost 8 bases and 4 bases, in that order; junction bases with no gene match: 10. This CDR3 is 16 amino acids long. The CDR3 reads CASDPFGTSGGYEQYF. The CDR3 region has the DNA TGTGCCAGCGATCCTTTCGGGACTAGCGGGGGTTACGAGCAGTACTTC.

V and J are TRBV9 and TRBJ2-2; 10 bases fit TRBD1. The junction had 6 bases not matched to a gene; V was cut back by 6 bases and J by 4 bases. Germline V gives CDR1 SGDLS, CDR2 YYNGEE. This CDR3 is 15 amino acids long. The DNA for the CDR3 is TGTGCCAGCACGGGGACAGGGGTTCCCACCGGGGAGCTGTTTTTT. This encodes CASTGTGVPTGELFF. The full variable domain, in which reference TRBV9 and TRBJ2-2 provide the parts outside the CDR3, is DSGVTQTPKHLITATGQRVTLRCSPRSGDLSVYWYQQSLDQGLQFLIQYYNGEERAKGNILERFSAQQFPDLHSELNLSSLELGDSALYFCASTGTGVPTGELFFGEGSRLTVL.

This clonotype was picked up a small number of times. This CDR3 reads CASRAGGANVLTF. CDR3 sequence (DNA): TGTGCCAGCAGGGCAGGGGGGGCCAACGTCCTGACTTTC. This chain links TRBV9 with TRBJ2-6, with a weak D call TRBD1 (5 bases). Per the germline V gene, CDR1 is SGDLS and CDR2 is YYNGEE. With 5 bases removed from V and 4 bases from J, the gap between germline ends came to 7 bases. This CDR3 has 13 amino acids.

This clonotype turned up a few times. The chain combines TRBV6-2 or TRBV6-3 with TRBJ2-7; D is unclear. V was trimmed by 5 bases and J by 5 bases, leaving 10 bases between them. CDR1 MNHEY and CDR2 SVGEGT come from the germline V gene. The CDR3 is made up of 12 amino acids. The CDR3 sequence: CASSTTDNEQYF. As DNA, the CDR3 is TGTGCCAGCAGTACAACAGATAACGAGCAGTACTTC.

This clonotype has a count of ten or more. This chain connects TRBV7-9 to TRBJ1-4; 7 bases are shared with TRBD1. Germline V gene sequence: CDR1 SEHNR, CDR2 FQNEAQ (reference sequence). This CDR3 comprises 15 residues. V was pared by 3 bases and J by 7 bases, with 8 bases of the junction left unmatched. CDR3 sequence: CASSLSTGPREKLFF. CDR3 DNA: TGTGCCAGCAGCTTGTCGACAGGGCCCCGTGAAAAACTGTTTTTT.

This clonotype was observed at least ten times. At one end the junction does not follow the germline gene, possibly because of a read error. This chain joins TRBV5-1 and TRBJ1-1; D might be TRBD1 (5 bases). Germline V gives CDR1 SGHRS, CDR2 YFSETQ. This CDR3 comprises 13 residues. The CDR3 loop is CAGRDGVNTEAFF. In DNA, the CDR3 is TGCGCCGGCAGGGACGGCGTGAACACTGAAGCTTTCTTT. The variable domain in full, completed from reference TRBV5-1 and TRBJ1-1, reads KAGVTQTPRYLIKTRGQQVTLSCSPISGHRSVSWYQQTPGQGLQFLFEYFSETQRNKGNFPGRFSGRQFSNSRSEMNVSTLELGDSALYLCAGRDGVNTEAFFGQGTRLTVV.

In its sample, this clonotype was seen a few times. The chain joins TRBV9 to TRBJ2-1; 9 nucleotides match TRBD2. After removal of 0 bases from V and 4 bases from J, the junction contained 2 bases not matched to a gene. This CDR3 is built from 15 residues. Germline V gives CDR1 SGDLS, CDR2 YYNGEE. CDR3 residues: CASSVGLAAYNEQFF. CDR3 coding DNA: TGTGCCAGCAGCGTAGGACTAGCGGCGTACAATGAGCAGTTCTTC.